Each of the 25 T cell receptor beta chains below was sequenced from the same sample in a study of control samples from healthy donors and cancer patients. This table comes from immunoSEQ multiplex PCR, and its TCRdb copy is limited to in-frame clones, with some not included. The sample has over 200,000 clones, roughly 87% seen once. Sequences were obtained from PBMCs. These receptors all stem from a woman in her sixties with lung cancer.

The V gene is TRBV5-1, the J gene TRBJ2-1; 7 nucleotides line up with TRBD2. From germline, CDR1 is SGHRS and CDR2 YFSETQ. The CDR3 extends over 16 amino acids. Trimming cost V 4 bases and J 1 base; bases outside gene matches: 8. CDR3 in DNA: TGCGCCAGCAGCCCCTCCGCGGGAGTTTCCTACAATGAGCAGTTCTTC. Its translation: CASSPSAGVSYNEQFF. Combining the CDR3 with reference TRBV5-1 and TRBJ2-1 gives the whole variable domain KAGVTQTPRYLIKTRGQQVTLSCSPISGHRSVSWYQQTPGQGLQFLFEYFSETQRNKGNFPGRFSGRQFSNSRSEMNVSTLELGDSALYLCASSPSAGVSYNEQFFGPGTRLTVL.

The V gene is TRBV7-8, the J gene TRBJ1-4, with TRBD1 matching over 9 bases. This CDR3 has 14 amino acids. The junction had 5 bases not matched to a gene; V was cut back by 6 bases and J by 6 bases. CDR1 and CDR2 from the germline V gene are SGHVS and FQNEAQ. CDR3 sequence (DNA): TGTGCCAGCAGATCTGACAGGGGGGATGAAAAACTGTTTTTT. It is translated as CASRSDRGDEKLFF.

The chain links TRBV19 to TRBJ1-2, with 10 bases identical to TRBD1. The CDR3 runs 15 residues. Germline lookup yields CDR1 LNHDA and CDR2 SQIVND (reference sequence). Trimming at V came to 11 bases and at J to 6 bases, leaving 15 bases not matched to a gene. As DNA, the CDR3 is TGTGCCGGGGACAGGGGAGCGATAAACTTCGATGGCTACACCTTC. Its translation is CAGDRGAINFDGYTF. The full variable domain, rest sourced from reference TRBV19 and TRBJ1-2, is DGGITQSPKYLFRKEGQNVTLSCEQNLNHDAMYWYRQDPGQGLRLIYYSQIVNDFQKGDIAEGYSVSREKKESFPLTVTSAQKNPTAFYLCAGDRGAINFDGYTFGSGTRLTVV.

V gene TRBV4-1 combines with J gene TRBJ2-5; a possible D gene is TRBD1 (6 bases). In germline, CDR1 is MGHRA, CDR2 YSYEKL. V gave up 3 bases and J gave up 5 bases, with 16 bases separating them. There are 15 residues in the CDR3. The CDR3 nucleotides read TGCGCCAGCAGCCAGATATCGACAGGACTCGAGACCCAGTACTTC. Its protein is CASSQISTGLETQYF.

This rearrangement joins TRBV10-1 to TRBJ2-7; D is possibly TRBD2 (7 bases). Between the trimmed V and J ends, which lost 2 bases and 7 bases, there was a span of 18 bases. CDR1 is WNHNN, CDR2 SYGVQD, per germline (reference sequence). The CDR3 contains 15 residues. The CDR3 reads CASSEGGAGSLEQYF. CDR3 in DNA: TGCGCCAGCAGTGAGGGGGGGGCAGGCTCTTTGGAGCAGTACTTC.

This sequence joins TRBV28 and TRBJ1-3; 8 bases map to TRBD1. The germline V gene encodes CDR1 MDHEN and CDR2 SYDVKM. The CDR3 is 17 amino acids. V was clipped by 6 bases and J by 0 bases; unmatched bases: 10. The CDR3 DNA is TGTGCCAGCAGCCCCCAGGGACAGGAGATCTCTGGAAACACCATATATTTT. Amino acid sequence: CASSPQGQEISGNTIYF.

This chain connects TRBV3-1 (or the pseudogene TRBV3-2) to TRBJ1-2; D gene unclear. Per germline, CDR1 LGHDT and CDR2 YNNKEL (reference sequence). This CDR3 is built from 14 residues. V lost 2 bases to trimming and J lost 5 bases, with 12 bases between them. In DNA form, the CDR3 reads TGTGCCAGCAGCCAAAGGGCAGCTGGTTATGGCTACACCTTC. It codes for CASSQRAAGYGYTF.

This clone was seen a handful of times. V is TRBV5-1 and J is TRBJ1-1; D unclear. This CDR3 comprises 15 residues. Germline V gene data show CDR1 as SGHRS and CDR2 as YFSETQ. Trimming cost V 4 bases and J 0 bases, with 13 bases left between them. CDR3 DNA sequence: TGCGCCAGCAGCCCGGAGGAGGCCTTGAACACTGAAGCTTTCTTT. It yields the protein CASSPEEALNTEAFF.

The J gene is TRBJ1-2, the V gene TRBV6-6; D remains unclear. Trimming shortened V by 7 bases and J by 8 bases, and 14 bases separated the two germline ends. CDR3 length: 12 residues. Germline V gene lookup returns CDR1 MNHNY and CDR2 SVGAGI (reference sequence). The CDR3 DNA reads TGTGCCAGCACCTATGATGCGTACGGCTACACCTTC. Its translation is CASTYDAYGYTF.

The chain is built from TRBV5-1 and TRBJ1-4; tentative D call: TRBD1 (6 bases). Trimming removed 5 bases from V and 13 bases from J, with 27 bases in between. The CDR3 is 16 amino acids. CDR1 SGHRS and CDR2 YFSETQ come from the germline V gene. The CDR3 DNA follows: TGCGCCAGCAGTCCTGACAGGCCCACCGTCGGCGGCGCACTGTTTTTT. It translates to CASSPDRPTVGGALFF.

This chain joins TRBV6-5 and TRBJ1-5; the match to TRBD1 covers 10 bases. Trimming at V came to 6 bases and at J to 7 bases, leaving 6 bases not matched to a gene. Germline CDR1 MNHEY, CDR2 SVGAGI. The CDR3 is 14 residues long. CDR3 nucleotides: TGTGCCAGCAGCCGACAGGGGGCGTACCAGCCCCAGCATTTT. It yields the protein CASSRQGAYQPQHF.

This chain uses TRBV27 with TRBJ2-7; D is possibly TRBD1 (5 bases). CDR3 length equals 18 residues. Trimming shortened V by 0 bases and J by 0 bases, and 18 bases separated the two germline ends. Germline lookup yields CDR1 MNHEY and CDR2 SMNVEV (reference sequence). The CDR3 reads CASSLSGEGALSSYEQYF. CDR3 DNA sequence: TGTGCCAGCAGTTTATCTGGTGAAGGGGCCCTGAGCTCCTACGAGCAGTACTTC.

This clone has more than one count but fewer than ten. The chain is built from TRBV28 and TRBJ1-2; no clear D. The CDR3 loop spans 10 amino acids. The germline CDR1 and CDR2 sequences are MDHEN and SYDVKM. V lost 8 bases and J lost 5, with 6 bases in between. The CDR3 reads CASWRYGYTF. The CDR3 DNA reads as TGTGCCAGCTGGCGATATGGCTACACCTTC.

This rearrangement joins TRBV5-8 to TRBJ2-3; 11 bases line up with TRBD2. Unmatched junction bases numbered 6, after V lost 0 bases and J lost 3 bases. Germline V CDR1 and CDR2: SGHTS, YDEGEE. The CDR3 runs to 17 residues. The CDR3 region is CASSLALVAGGTDTQYF. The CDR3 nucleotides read TGTGCCAGCAGCTTGGCCCTGGTAGCGGGGGGGACAGATACGCAGTATTTT.

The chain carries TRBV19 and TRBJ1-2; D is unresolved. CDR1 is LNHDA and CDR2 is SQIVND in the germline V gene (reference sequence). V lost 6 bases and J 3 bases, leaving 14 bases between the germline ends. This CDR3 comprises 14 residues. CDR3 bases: TGTGCCAGTAGGCCCTCGGAACGTGACTATGGCTACACCTTC. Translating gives CASRPSERDYGYTF.

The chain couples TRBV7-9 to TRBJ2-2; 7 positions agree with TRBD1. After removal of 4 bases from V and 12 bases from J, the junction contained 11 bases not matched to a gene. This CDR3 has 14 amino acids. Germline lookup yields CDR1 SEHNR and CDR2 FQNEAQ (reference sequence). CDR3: CASSSPRGDRKLFF. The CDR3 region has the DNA TGTGCCAGCAGCTCCCCCCGAGGGGACAGAAAGCTGTTTTTT.

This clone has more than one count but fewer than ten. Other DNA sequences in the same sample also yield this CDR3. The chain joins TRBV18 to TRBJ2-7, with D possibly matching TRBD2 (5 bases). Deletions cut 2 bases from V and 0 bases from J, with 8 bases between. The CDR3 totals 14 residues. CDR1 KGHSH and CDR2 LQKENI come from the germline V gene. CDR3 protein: CASSPNGVSYEQYF. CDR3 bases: TGTGCCAGCTCACCAAACGGGGTCTCCTACGAGCAGTACTTC.

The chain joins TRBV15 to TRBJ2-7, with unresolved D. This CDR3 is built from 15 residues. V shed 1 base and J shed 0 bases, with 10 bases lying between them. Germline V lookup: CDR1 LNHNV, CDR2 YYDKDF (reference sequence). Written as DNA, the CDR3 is TGTGCCACCAGCAGAGTCGTCAACCCCTCCTACGAGCAGTACTTC. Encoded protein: CATSRVVNPSYEQYF.

This CDR3 is CASSSARDRVSNEQFF. CDR3 coding DNA: TGTGCCAGCAGCTCTGCCCGGGACAGGGTGAGCAATGAGCAGTTCTTC. This chain joins TRBV5-4 and TRBJ2-1; TRBD1 matches 9 bases. The CDR3 loop spans 16 amino acids. Germline CDR1 SGHNT, CDR2 YYREEE (reference sequence). With 3 bases clipped from V and 6 bases from J, the junction kept 10 bases outside the gene matches.

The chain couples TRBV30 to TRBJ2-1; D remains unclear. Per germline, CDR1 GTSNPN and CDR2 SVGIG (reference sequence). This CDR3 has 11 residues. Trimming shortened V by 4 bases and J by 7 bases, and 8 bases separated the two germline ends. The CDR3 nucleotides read TGTGCCTGGATGTGGACGAATGAGCAGTTCTTC. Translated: CAWMWTNEQFF.

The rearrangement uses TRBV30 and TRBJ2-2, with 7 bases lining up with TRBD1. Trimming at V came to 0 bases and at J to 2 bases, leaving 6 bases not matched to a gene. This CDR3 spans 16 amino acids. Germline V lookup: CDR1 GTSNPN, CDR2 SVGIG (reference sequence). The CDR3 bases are TGTGCCTGGAGTGTACACGGGACAGCCAACACCGGGGAGCTGTTTTTT. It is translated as CAWSVHGTANTGELFF. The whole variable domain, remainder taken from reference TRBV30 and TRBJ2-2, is SQTIHQWPATLVQPVGSPLSLECTVEGTSNPNLYWYRQAAGRGLQLLFYSVGIGQISSEVPQNLSASRPQDRQFILSSKKLLLSDSGFYLCAWSVHGTANTGELFFGEGSRLTVL.

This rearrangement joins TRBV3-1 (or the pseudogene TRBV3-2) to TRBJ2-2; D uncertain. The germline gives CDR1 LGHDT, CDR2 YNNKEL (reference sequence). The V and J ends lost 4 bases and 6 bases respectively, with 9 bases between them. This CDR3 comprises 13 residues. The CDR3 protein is CASSRPGPGELFF. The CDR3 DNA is TGTGCCAGCAGCCGCCCCGGCCCCGGGGAGCTGTTTTTT.

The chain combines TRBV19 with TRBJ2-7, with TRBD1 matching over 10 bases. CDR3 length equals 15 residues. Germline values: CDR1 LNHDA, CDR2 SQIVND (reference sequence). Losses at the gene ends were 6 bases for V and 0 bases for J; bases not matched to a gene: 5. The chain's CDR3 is CASRRGQGPSYEQYF. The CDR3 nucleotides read TGTGCCAGTAGACGGGGACAGGGGCCCTCCTACGAGCAGTACTTC.

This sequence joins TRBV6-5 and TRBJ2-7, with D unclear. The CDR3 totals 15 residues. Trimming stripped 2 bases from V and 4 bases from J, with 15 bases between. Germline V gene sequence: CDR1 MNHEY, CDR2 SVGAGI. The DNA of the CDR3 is TGTGCCAGCAGTTACGGTCCCCTTGGTACGTACGAGCAGTACTTC. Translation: CASSYGPLGTYEQYF.

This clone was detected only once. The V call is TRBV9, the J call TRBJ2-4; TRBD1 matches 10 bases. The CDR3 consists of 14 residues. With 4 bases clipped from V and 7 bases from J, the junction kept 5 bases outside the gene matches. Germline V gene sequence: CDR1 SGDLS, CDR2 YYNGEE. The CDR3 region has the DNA TGTGCCAGCAGCCCGAGGACAGGGGGGAACATTCAGTACTTC. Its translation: CASSPRTGGNIQYF.